This is a list of T cell receptor beta chains from one sample in a study of OX40 agonist ivuxolimab in advanced cancers. TCRdb's table, derived via immunoSEQ multiplex PCR, lists solely in-frame clones and lacks some. This sample has about 83,000 clones, with approximately 84% found just once. The specimen was CD4+ or CD8+ T cells sorted from blood, collected in a trial of the OX40 agonist ivuxolimab. Receptor source: an adult with an advanced solid tumor such as melanoma, head and neck, liver or kidney cancer. The CDR3 runs from the conserved cysteine through the conserved F or W. D genes are given only for firm matches. Size is stated for part of the rows, as once, few or many counts, or as a class when the clone is expanded.

CDR3 protein: CASSYLTGGYEQYF; CDR3 DNA: TGTGCCAGCAGTTACCTGACAGGGGGCTACGAGCAGTACTTC; clone size: -; D gene: TRBD1; V gene: TRBV6-5; J gene: TRBJ2-7
CDR3 protein: CASSLNSGETQYF; CDR3 DNA: TGTGCCAGCAGTCTTAACAGTGGGGAGACCCAGTACTTC; clone size: once; D gene: -; V gene: TRBV7-2; J gene: TRBJ2-5
CDR3 protein: CASSSRSIHEQYF; CDR3 DNA: TGTGCCAGTAGTTCAAGGTCCATCCACGAGCAGTACTTC; clone size: -; D gene: -; V gene: TRBV19; J gene: TRBJ2-7
CDR3 protein: CASSPAAVNNEQFF; CDR3 DNA: TGTGCCAGCTCACCAGCAGCGGTAAACAATGAGCAGTTCTTC; clone size: few; D gene: -; V gene: TRBV18; J gene: TRBJ2-1
CDR3 protein: CASSQGSGSIYEQFF; CDR3 DNA: TGCGCCAGCAGCCAAGGTAGCGGGAGTATCTATGAGCAGTTCTTC; clone size: -; D gene: TRBD2; V gene: TRBV4-1; J gene: TRBJ2-1
CDR3 protein: CASSRPGQGSHEQYF; CDR3 DNA: TGTGCCAGCAGCCGTCCGGGACAGGGGTCGCACGAGCAGTACTTC; clone size: -; D gene: TRBD1; V gene: TRBV5-8; J gene: TRBJ2-7
CDR3 protein: CASSPGLFLAQYF; CDR3 DNA: TGTGCCAGCAGCCCGGGACTGTTCTTAGCGCAGTACTTC; clone size: -; D gene: -; V gene: TRBV4-2; J gene: TRBJ2-7
CDR3 protein: CASSLGHTRVNTGELFF; CDR3 DNA: TGTGCCAGCAGCTTGGGACACACGAGAGTGAACACCGGGGAGCTGTTTTTT; clone size: -; D gene: -; V gene: TRBV5-8; J gene: TRBJ2-2
CDR3 protein: CASSLDQAGTGAFSEQFF; CDR3 DNA: TGTGCCAGCAGCTTAGACCAGGCCGGGACAGGGGCCTTTAGTGAGCAGTTCTTC; clone size: -; D gene: TRBD1; V gene: TRBV11-3; J gene: TRBJ2-1
CDR3 protein: CASSYSSGGATYEQFF; CDR3 DNA: TGTGCCAGCAGTTACTCGAGCGGGGGGGCCACATATGAGCAGTTCTTC; clone size: -; D gene: TRBD2; V gene: TRBV6-5; J gene: TRBJ2-1
CDR3 protein: CASSTTGDYGYTF; CDR3 DNA: TGTGCCAGTAGTACGACAGGGGACTATGGCTACACCTTC; clone size: -; D gene: TRBD1; V gene: TRBV19; J gene: TRBJ1-2
CDR3 protein: CASIGDRAGTEAFF; CDR3 DNA: TGTGCCAGTATAGGGGACAGGGCGGGGACTGAAGCTTTCTTT; clone size: -; D gene: TRBD1; V gene: TRBV19; J gene: TRBJ1-1
CDR3 protein: CASTGTALLNYGYTF; CDR3 DNA: TGTGCCAGCACTGGGACCGCGTTGCTTAACTATGGCTACACCTTC; clone size: -; D gene: -; V gene: TRBV6-1; J gene: TRBJ1-2
CDR3 protein: CATCPAGHNEQFF; CDR3 DNA: TGTGCCACTTGCCCGGCAGGCCACAATGAGCAGTTCTTC; clone size: few; D gene: -; V gene: TRBV11-2; J gene: TRBJ2-1
CDR3 protein: CASSPQILSGANVLTF; CDR3 DNA: TGTGCCAGCAGCCCTCAAATCCTCTCTGGGGCCAACGTCCTGACTTTC; clone size: once; D gene: -; V gene: TRBV7-2; J gene: TRBJ2-6
CDR3 protein: CASSLEGWSGELFF; CDR3 DNA: TGCGCCAGCAGCTTGGAGGGCTGGAGCGGGGAGCTGTTTTTT; clone size: -; D gene: -; V gene: TRBV5-1; J gene: TRBJ2-2
CDR3 protein: CATSPSAGYSYEQYF; CDR3 DNA: TGTGCCACCTCCCCCTCTGCGGGATACTCCTACGAGCAGTACTTC; clone size: -; D gene: -; V gene: TRBV6-1; J gene: TRBJ2-7
CDR3 protein: CAWTRSTFQETQYF; CDR3 DNA: TGTGCCTGGACGCGATCGACGTTTCAAGAGACCCAGTACTTC; clone size: -; D gene: -; V gene: TRBV30; J gene: TRBJ2-5
CDR3 protein: CASGLIQGAGTEAFF; CDR3 DNA: TGTGCTAGTGGTTTGATTCAGGGGGCGGGCACTGAAGCTTTCTTT; clone size: -; D gene: TRBD1; V gene: TRBV12-5; J gene: TRBJ1-1
CDR3 protein: CASSVQGNTEAFF; CDR3 DNA: TGTGCCAGCAGCGTACAGGGAAACACTGAAGCTTTCTTT; clone size: -; D gene: -; V gene: TRBV6-5; J gene: TRBJ1-1
CDR3 protein: CASSSRLAEQFF; CDR3 DNA: TGTGCCAGTAGTTCCCGACTTGCTGAGCAGTTCTTC; clone size: -; D gene: -; V gene: TRBV19; J gene: TRBJ2-1
CDR3 protein: CASSLGGGLETQYF; CDR3 DNA: TGCGCCAGCAGCTTGGGTGGGGGGCTGGAGACCCAGTACTTC; clone size: -; D gene: -; V gene: TRBV5-1; J gene: TRBJ2-5
CDR3 protein: CASSSRGSQPQHF; CDR3 DNA: TGTGCCAGCAGCTCCAGGGGTTCTCAGCCCCAGCATTTT; clone size: -; D gene: -; V gene: TRBV7-2; J gene: TRBJ1-5
CDR3 protein: CASSPILAGPKDEQYF; CDR3 DNA: TGTGCCAGCAGTCCGATTCTCGCCGGGCCCAAGGACGAGCAGTACTTC; clone size: -; D gene: -; V gene: TRBV7-9; J gene: TRBJ2-7
CDR3 protein: CASTATSRHTDTQYF; CDR3 DNA: TGTGCCAGTACCGCGACTAGCCGACACACAGATACGCAGTATTTT; clone size: -; D gene: TRBD2; V gene: TRBV19; J gene: TRBJ2-3
CDR3 protein: CASSLGATAEQYF; CDR3 DNA: TGTGCCAGCAGCTTAGGAGCTACAGCCGAGCAGTACTTC; clone size: many; D gene: -; V gene: TRBV7-9; J gene: TRBJ2-7
CDR3 protein: CAWSFTRGVPQHF; CDR3 DNA: TGTGCCTGGAGTTTTACCCGGGGGGTACCCCAGCATTTT; clone size: -; D gene: -; V gene: TRBV30; J gene: TRBJ1-5
CDR3 protein: CASSIRQGAGSPLHF; CDR3 DNA: TGTGCCAGTAGTATAAGGCAGGGGGCAGGTTCACCCCTCCACTTT; clone size: -; D gene: TRBD1; V gene: TRBV19; J gene: TRBJ1-6
CDR3 protein: CASSLVSKDKQQYF; CDR3 DNA: TGTGCCAGCAGCTTAGTATCCAAGGATAAGCAGCAGTATTTT; clone size: -; D gene: -; V gene: TRBV11-3; J gene: TRBJ2-3
CDR3 protein: CASSLQGGQNTEAFF; CDR3 DNA: TGTGCCAGCAGCCTACAGGGGGGTCAGAACACTGAAGCTTTCTTT; clone size: -; D gene: TRBD1; V gene: TRBV7-8; J gene: TRBJ1-1
CDR3 protein: CASSLSSPRGGYNEQFF; CDR3 DNA: TGTGCCAGCAGTTTATCATCCCCTAGGGGAGGTTACAATGAGCAGTTCTTC; clone size: once; D gene: -; V gene: TRBV27; J gene: TRBJ2-1
CDR3 protein: CASRGVGLGETQYF; CDR3 DNA: TGTGCCAGTAGAGGGGTGGGGCTGGGAGAGACCCAGTACTTC; clone size: -; D gene: -; V gene: TRBV19; J gene: TRBJ2-5
CDR3 protein: CASSESAWGGQYF; CDR3 DNA: TGTGCCAGCAGTGAATCCGCCTGGGGCGGGCAGTACTTC; clone size: -; D gene: -; V gene: TRBV2; J gene: TRBJ2-7
CDR3 protein: CASSLMGAYEQYF; CDR3 DNA: TGTGCCAGCAGCTTGATGGGGGCCTACGAGCAGTACTTC; clone size: -; D gene: -; V gene: TRBV5-5; J gene: TRBJ2-7
CDR3 protein: CASSLEGSGGYF; CDR3 DNA: TGTGCCAGCAGCTTGGAGGGATCAGGGGGGTACTTC; clone size: -; D gene: TRBD1; V gene: TRBV5-5; J gene: TRBJ2-7
CDR3 protein: CASSANLVVDEQFF; CDR3 DNA: TGTGCCAGCAGTGCTAACTTAGTGGTGGATGAGCAGTTCTTC; clone size: -; D gene: -; V gene: TRBV27; J gene: TRBJ2-1
CDR3 protein: CAWRGQGNSPLHF; CDR3 DNA: TGTGCCTGGAGGGGGCAGGGTAATTCACCCCTCCACTTT; clone size: -; D gene: -; V gene: TRBV30; J gene: TRBJ1-6
CDR3 protein: CASSMGTGITEAFF; CDR3 DNA: TGTGCCAGTAGTATGGGGACAGGGATAACTGAAGCTTTCTTT; clone size: -; D gene: TRBD1; V gene: TRBV19; J gene: TRBJ1-1
CDR3 protein: CASSSLDTGHTEAFF; CDR3 DNA: TGTGCCAGCAGTTCCCTGGACACGGGGCACACTGAAGCTTTCTTT; clone size: -; D gene: -; V gene: TRBV27; J gene: TRBJ1-1
CDR3 protein: CASSIGTGGNQPQHF; CDR3 DNA: TGTGCCAGTAGTATAGGGACAGGGGGGAATCAGCCCCAGCATTTT; clone size: -; D gene: TRBD1; V gene: TRBV19; J gene: TRBJ1-5
CDR3 protein: CSVEDRGRLAKETQYF; CDR3 DNA: TGCAGCGTTGAAGATCGAGGAAGACTAGCCAAAGAGACCCAGTACTTC; clone size: -; D gene: TRBD2; V gene: TRBV29-1; J gene: TRBJ2-5
CDR3 protein: CASSLFETQYF; CDR3 DNA: TGTGCCAGCAGCTTATTCGAGACCCAGTACTTC; clone size: -; D gene: -; V gene: TRBV5-8; J gene: TRBJ2-5
CDR3 protein: CASSRTGGTEAFF; CDR3 DNA: TGTGCCAGCAGCCGAACAGGGGGCACTGAAGCTTTCTTT; clone size: -; D gene: TRBD1; V gene: TRBV7-3; J gene: TRBJ1-1
CDR3 protein: CASRVAGPTYEQYF; CDR3 DNA: TGTGCCAGCAGAGTAGCGGGGCCCACCTACGAGCAGTACTTC; clone size: once; D gene: TRBD2; V gene: TRBV2; J gene: TRBJ2-7
CDR3 protein: CASSPRVNTEAFF; CDR3 DNA: TGCGCCAGCAGCCCCAGGGTGAACACTGAAGCTTTCTTT; clone size: -; D gene: -; V gene: TRBV5-1; J gene: TRBJ1-1
CDR3 protein: CASSDYNSPLHF; CDR3 DNA: TGTGCCAGCAGCGACTATAATTCACCCCTCCACTTT; clone size: -; D gene: -; V gene: TRBV6-5; J gene: TRBJ1-6
CDR3 protein: CASKDRGNSNQPQHF; CDR3 DNA: TGTGCCAGTAAGGACAGGGGTAATAGCAATCAGCCCCAGCATTTT; clone size: -; D gene: TRBD1; V gene: TRBV19; J gene: TRBJ1-5
CDR3 protein: CASSLERLAGEQYF; CDR3 DNA: TGTGCCAGCAGCTTAGAAAGACTAGCGGGGGAGCAGTACTTC; clone size: -; D gene: TRBD2; V gene: TRBV7-9; J gene: TRBJ2-7
CDR3 protein: CASSFLRRGAAYTQYF; CDR3 DNA: TGTGCCAGCAGCTTTCTTCGCCGGGGGGCTGCTTATACGCAGTATTTT; clone size: -; D gene: -; V gene: TRBV11-2; J gene: TRBJ2-3
CDR3 protein: CASSFSSSQGETFF; CDR3 DNA: TGTGCCAGCAGCTTTTCCAGCAGTCAGGGAGAAACTTTCTTT; clone size: -; D gene: -; V gene: TRBV4-2; J gene: TRBJ1-1
CDR3 protein: CASSPSIQSASYEQYF; CDR3 DNA: TGTGCCAGCAGTCCCTCGATCCAGTCAGCCTCCTACGAGCAGTACTTC; clone size: -; D gene: -; V gene: TRBV6-6; J gene: TRBJ2-7
CDR3 protein: CASSTVYRGGETQYF; CDR3 DNA: TGTGCCAGCAGCACCGTTTACAGGGGAGGAGAGACCCAGTACTTC; clone size: -; D gene: -; V gene: TRBV7-9; J gene: TRBJ2-5
CDR3 protein: CASSLVDGDEQFF; CDR3 DNA: TGTGCCAGCAGCCTAGTGGATGGCGATGAGCAGTTCTTC; clone size: -; D gene: -; V gene: TRBV14; J gene: TRBJ2-1
CDR3 protein: CASSLDRGSTYTGELFF; CDR3 DNA: TGTGCCAGCAGCTTAGATCGGGGGAGTACGTACACCGGGGAGCTGTTTTTT; clone size: many; D gene: -; V gene: TRBV11-2; J gene: TRBJ2-2
CDR3 protein: CASTPRLAGHYNEQFF; CDR3 DNA: TGTGCCAGCACCCCAAGACTAGCGGGACATTACAATGAGCAGTTCTTC; clone size: -; D gene: -; V gene: TRBV21-1; J gene: TRBJ2-1
CDR3 protein: CASSLDRVNEKLFF; CDR3 DNA: TGTGCCAGCAGCTTAGATAGGGTAAATGAAAAACTGTTTTTT; clone size: -; D gene: -; V gene: TRBV7-9; J gene: TRBJ1-4
CDR3 protein: CASSVSIPGQGSMNTEAFF; CDR3 DNA: TGCGCCAGCTCAGTCTCCATTCCGGGACAAGGCTCCATGAACACTGAAGCTTTCTTT; clone size: -; D gene: -; V gene: TRBV5-1; J gene: TRBJ1-1
CDR3 protein: CASSSHNEQFF; CDR3 DNA: TGTGCCAGCAGTTCCCACAATGAGCAGTTCTTC; clone size: -; D gene: -; V gene: TRBV7-9; J gene: TRBJ2-1
CDR3 protein: CASSGPTTNEKLFF; CDR3 DNA: TGTGCCAGTTCTGGCCCTACAACTAATGAAAAACTGTTTTTT; clone size: -; D gene: -; V gene: TRBV19; J gene: TRBJ1-4